The sequence of this T cell receptor (beta chain) was determined in a study of blood T cells in healthy people across ages. Study-level results: Older age coincided with a roughly linear decline in TCR beta diversity per million T cells. Diversity of TCR beta correlated strongly with naive T cell percentage. Both naive CD4+ cell counts and diversity were greater in long-lived donors than in aged donors.

Together with a sample-barcoded 5' primer, a J-beta primer mix was included in a second PCR lasting about 6 to 11 cycles. TCRdb re-called the 5' RACE reads with MiXCR, one entry per CDR3 protein. This table has hundreds of thousands of distinct CDR3 sequences, roughly 50% appearing once. This clonotype was seen just once. Its antigen remains unidentified. Samples each had at least 5 micrograms of total RNA extracted. V lost 8 bases and J lost 3, with 11 bases in between. CDR3 length equals 13 residues. Germline V gives CDR1 MDHEN, CDR2 SYDVKM. This TCR derives from a woman in her fifties or sixties in good health. J is TRBJ1-5 and V is TRBV28, with a tentative D call TRBD1 (5 bases). Sequenced sample: blood. Here the CDR3 reads CASEGRVNQPQHF. In nucleotides, the CDR3 is TGTGCCAGCGAGGGCAGGGTCAATCAGCCCCAGCATTTT.